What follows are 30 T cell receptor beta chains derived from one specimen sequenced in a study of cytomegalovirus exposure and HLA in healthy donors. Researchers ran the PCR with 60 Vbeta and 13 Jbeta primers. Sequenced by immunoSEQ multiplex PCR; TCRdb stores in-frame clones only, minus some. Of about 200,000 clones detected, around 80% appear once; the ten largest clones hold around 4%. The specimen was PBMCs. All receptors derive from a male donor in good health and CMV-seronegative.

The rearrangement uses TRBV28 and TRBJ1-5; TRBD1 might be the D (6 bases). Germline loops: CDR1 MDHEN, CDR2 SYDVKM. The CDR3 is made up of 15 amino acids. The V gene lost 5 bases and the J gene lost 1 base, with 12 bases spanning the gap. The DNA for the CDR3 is TGTGCCAGCAGTCAGGGGATAAGAAGCAATCAGCCCCAGCATTTT. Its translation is CASSQGIRSNQPQHF. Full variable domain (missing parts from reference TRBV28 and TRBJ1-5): DVKVTQSSRYLVKRTGEKVFLECVQDMDHENMFWYRQDPGLGLRLIYFSYDVKMKEKGDIPEGYSVSREKKERFSLILESASTNQTSMYLCASSQGIRSNQPQHFGDGTRLSIL.

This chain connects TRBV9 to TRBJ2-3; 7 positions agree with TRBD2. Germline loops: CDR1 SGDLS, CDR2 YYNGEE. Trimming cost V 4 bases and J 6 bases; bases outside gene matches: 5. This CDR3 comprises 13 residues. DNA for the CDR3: TGTGCCAGCAGCTATAGGGAGGGGGATACGCAGTATTTT. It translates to CASSYREGDTQYF.

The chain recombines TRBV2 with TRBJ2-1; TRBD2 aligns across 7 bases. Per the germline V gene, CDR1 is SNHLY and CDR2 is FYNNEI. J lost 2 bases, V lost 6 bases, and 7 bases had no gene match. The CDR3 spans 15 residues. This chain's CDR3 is CASRSGGGAYNEQFF. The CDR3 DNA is TGTGCCAGCAGGTCCGGTGGGGGGGCCTACAATGAGCAGTTCTTC.

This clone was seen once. Written as DNA, the CDR3 is TGTGCCAGCAGAGACATGGTACAAGAGACCCAGTACTTC. Translation gives CASRDMVQETQYF. The chain carries TRBV6-6 and TRBJ2-5; D gene uncertain. This CDR3 region has 13 residues. Germline V gene sequence: CDR1 MNHNY, CDR2 SVGAGI (reference sequence). V dropped 6 bases and J dropped 2 bases, with 10 bases sitting between them.

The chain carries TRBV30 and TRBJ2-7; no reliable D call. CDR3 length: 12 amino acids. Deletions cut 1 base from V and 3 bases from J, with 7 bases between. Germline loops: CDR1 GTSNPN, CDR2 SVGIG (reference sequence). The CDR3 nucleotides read TGTGCCTGGAGTGGACAAGTCTACGAGCAGTACTTC. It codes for CAWSGQVYEQYF.

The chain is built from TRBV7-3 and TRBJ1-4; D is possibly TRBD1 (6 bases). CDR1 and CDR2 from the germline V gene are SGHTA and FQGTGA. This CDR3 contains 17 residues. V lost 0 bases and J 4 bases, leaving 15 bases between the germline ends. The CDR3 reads CASSLTPRGGVNEKLFF. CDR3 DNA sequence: TGTGCCAGCAGCTTAACCCCCAGGGGTGGGGTTAATGAAAAACTGTTTTTT.

The CDR3 coding sequence is TGTGCCAGCCCAGGAGTCAGGGGAAGCCTGATCGCGAACACCGGGGAGCTGTTTTTT. This translates into CASPGVRGSLIANTGELFF. V and J are TRBV7-9 and TRBJ2-2; D possibly corresponds to TRBD1 (6 bases). CDR1 and CDR2 (germline): SEHNR, FQNEAQ (reference sequence). V was pared by 8 bases and J by 0 bases, with 25 bases between. The CDR3 runs to 19 residues. The full variable domain, rest sourced from reference TRBV7-9 and TRBJ2-2, is DTGVSQNPRHKITKRGQNVTFRCDPISEHNRLYWYRQTLGQGPEFLTYFQNEAQLEKSRLLSDRFSAERPKGSFSTLEIQRTEQGDSAMYLCASPGVRGSLIANTGELFFGEGSRLTVL.

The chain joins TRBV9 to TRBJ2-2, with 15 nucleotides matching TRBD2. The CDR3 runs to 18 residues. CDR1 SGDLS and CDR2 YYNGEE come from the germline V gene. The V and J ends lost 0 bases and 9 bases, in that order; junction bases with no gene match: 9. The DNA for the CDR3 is TGTGCCAGCAGCGTAGCTAGTTGGGGACTAGCGGGAGGAAGGGAGCTGTTTTTT. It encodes CASSVASWGLAGGRELFF.

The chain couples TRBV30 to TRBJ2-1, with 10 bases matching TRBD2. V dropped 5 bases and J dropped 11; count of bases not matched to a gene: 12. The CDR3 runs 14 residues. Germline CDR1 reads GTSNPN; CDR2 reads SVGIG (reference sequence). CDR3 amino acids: CAWVYSTSGKKQFF. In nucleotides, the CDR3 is TGTGCCTGGGTCTACTCAACTAGCGGGAAGAAGCAGTTCTTC.

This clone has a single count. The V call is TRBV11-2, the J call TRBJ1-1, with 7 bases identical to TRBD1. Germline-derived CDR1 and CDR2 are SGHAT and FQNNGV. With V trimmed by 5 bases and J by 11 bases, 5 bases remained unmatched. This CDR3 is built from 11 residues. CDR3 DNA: TGTGCCAGCAGCGTCACAGGGGAGGCTTTCTTT. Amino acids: CASSVTGEAFF. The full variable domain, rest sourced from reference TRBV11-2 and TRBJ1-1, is EAGVAQSPRYKIIEKRQSVAFWCNPISGHATLYWYQQILGQGPKLLIQFQNNGVVDDSQLPKDRFSAERLKGVDSTLKIQPAKLEDSAVYLCASSVTGEAFFGQGTRLTVV.

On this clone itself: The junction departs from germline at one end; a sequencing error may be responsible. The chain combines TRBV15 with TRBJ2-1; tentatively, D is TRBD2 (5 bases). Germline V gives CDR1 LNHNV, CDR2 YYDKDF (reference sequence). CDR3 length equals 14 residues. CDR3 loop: CATSRDPDSSYHIF. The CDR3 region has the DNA TGTGCCACCAGCAGAGACCCGGACTCCTCCTATCATATCTTC.

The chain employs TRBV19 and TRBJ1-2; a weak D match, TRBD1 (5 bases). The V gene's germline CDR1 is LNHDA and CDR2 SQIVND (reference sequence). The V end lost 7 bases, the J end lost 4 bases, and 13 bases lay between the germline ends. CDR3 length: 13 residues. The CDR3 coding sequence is TGTGCCAGTACCCCGACAGCAAGCTATGGCTACACCTTC. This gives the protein CASTPTASYGYTF.

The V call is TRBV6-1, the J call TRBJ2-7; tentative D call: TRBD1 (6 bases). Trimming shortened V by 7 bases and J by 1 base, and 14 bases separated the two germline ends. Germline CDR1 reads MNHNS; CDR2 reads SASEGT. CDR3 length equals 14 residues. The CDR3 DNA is TGTGCCAGCAATTGGGGGACACTTTCCTACGAGCAGTACTTC. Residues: CASNWGTLSYEQYF.

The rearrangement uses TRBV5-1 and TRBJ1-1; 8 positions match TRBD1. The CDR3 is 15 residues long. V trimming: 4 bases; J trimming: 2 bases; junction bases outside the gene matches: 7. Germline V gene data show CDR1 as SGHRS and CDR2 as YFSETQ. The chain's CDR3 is CASSVPDRANTEAFF. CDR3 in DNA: TGCGCCAGCAGCGTACCGGACAGGGCCAACACTGAAGCTTTCTTT.

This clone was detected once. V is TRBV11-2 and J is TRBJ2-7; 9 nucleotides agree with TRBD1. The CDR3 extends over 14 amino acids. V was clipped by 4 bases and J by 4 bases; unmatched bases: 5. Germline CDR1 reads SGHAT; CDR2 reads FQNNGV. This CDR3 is CASSYGTGNYEQYF. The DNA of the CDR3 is TGTGCCAGCAGCTACGGGACAGGGAATTACGAGCAGTACTTC. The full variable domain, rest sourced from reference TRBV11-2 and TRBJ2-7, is EAGVAQSPRYKIIEKRQSVAFWCNPISGHATLYWYQQILGQGPKLLIQFQNNGVVDDSQLPKDRFSAERLKGVDSTLKIQPAKLEDSAVYLCASSYGTGNYEQYFGPGTRLTVT.

Here the CDR3 DNA reads TGCGCCAGCAGCATCCCCAGTTACAGGGAGAACGAGCAGTACTTC. This translates into CASSIPSYRENEQYF. This sequence joins TRBV10-2 and TRBJ2-5, with D tentatively TRBD1 (6 bases). The tail of the sequence fits TRBJ2-7 better, so the J call may be wrong. The V gene's germline CDR1 is WSHSY and CDR2 SAAADI. The length of the CDR3 is 15 residues.

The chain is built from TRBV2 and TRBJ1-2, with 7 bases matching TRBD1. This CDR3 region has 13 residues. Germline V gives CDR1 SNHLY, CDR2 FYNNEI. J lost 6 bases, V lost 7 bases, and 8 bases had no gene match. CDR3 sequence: CASKRDRPNGYTF. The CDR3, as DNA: TGTGCCAGCAAAAGGGACAGACCGAATGGCTACACCTTC.

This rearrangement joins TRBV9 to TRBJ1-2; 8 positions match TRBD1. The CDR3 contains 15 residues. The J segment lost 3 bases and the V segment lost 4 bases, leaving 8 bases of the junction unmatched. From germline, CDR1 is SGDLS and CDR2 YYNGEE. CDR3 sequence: CASSFTLDRDYGYTF. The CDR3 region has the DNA TGTGCCAGCAGCTTCACCCTGGACAGGGACTATGGCTACACCTTC.

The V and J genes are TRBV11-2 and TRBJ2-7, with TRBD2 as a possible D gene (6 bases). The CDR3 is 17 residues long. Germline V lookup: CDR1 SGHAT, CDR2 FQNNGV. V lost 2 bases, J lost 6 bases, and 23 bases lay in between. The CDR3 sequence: CASSLRSGGAAPGEQYF. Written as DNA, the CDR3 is TGTGCCAGCAGCTTACGTTCGGGCGGGGCAGCCCCTGGCGAGCAGTACTTC.

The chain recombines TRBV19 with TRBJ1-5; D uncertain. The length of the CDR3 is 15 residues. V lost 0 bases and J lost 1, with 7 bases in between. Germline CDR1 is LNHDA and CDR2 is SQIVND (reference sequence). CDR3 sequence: CASSIDTGSNQPQHF. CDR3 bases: TGTGCCAGTAGTATAGACACCGGGAGCAATCAGCCCCAGCATTTT.

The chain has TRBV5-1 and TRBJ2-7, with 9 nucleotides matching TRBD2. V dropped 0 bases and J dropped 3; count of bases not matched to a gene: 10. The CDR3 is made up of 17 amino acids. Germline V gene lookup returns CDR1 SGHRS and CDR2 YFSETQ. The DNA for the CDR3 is TGCGCCAGCAGCTTGGGTTCCATAGCGGGAGTGTTCTACGAGCAGTACTTC. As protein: CASSLGSIAGVFYEQYF. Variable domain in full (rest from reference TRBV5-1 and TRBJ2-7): KAGVTQTPRYLIKTRGQQVTLSCSPISGHRSVSWYQQTPGQGLQFLFEYFSETQRNKGNFPGRFSGRQFSNSRSEMNVSTLELGDSALYLCASSLGSIAGVFYEQYFGPGTRLTVT.

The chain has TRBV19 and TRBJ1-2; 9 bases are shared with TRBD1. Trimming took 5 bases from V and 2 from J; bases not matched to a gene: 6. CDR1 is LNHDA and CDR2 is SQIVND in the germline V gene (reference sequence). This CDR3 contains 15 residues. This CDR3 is CASSQDRGLNYGYTF. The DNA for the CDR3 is TGTGCCAGTAGTCAGGACAGGGGCCTGAACTATGGCTACACCTTC.

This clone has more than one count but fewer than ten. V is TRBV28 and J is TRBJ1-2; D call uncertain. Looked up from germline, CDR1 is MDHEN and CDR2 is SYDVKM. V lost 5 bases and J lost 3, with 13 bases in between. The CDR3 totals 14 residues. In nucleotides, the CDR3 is TGTGCCAGCAGTCCCACCGGGTCTTACTATGGCTACACCTTC. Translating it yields CASSPTGSYYGYTF.

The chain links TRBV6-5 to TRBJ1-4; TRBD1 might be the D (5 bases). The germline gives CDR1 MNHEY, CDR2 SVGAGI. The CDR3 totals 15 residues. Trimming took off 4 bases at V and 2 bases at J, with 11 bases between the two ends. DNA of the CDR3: TGTGCCAGCAGTTCCGCTGGGGCCACTAATGAAAAACTGTTTTTT. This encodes CASSSAGATNEKLFF.

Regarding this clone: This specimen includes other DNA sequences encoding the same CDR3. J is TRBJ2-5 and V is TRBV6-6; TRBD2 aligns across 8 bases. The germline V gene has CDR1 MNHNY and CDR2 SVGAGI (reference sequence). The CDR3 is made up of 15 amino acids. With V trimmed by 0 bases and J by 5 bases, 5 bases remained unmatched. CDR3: CASSYSSGGGETQYF. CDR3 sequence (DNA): TGTGCCAGCAGTTACTCGAGCGGGGGCGGGGAGACCCAGTACTTC.

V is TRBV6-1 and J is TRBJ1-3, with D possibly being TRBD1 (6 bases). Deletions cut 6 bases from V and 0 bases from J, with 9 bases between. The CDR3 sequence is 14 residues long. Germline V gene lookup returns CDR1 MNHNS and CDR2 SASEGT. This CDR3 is CASSGTISGNTIYF. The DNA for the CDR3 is TGTGCCAGCAGCGGGACAATCTCTGGAAACACCATATATTTT.

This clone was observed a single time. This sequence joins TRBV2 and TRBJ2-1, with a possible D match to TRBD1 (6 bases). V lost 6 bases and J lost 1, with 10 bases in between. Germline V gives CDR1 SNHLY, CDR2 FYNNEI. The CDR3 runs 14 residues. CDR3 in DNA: TGTGCCAGCAGGTCCGGACAGTCCTACAATGAGCAGTTCTTC. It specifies CASRSGQSYNEQFF.

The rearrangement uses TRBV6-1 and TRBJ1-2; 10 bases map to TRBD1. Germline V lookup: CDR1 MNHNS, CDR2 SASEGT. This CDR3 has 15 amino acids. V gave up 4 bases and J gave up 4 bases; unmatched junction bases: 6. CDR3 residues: CASSAGTGAFYGYTF. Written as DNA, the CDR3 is TGTGCCAGCAGTGCGGGGACAGGGGCCTTCTATGGCTACACCTTC.

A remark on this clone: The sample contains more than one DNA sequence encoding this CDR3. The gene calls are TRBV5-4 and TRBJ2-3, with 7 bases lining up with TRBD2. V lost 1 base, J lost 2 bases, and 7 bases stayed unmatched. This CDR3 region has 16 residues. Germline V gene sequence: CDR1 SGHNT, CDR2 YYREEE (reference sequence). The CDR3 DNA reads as TGTGCCAGCAGCTTGCCGGCGGGAGTGTACACAGATACGCAGTATTTT. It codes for CASSLPAGVYTDTQYF. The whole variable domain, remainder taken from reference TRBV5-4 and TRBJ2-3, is ETGVTQSPTHLIKTRGQQVTLRCSSQSGHNTVSWYQQALGQGPQFIFQYYREEENGRGNFPPRFSGLQFPNYSSELNVNALELDDSALYLCASSLPAGVYTDTQYFGPGTRLTVL.

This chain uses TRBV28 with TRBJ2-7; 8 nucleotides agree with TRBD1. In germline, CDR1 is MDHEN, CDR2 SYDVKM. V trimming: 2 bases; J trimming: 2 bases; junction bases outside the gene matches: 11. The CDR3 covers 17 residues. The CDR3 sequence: CASSLVTGTGPTYEQYF. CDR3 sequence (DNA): TGTGCCAGCAGTTTAGTGACCGGGACAGGACCAACCTACGAGCAGTACTTC.